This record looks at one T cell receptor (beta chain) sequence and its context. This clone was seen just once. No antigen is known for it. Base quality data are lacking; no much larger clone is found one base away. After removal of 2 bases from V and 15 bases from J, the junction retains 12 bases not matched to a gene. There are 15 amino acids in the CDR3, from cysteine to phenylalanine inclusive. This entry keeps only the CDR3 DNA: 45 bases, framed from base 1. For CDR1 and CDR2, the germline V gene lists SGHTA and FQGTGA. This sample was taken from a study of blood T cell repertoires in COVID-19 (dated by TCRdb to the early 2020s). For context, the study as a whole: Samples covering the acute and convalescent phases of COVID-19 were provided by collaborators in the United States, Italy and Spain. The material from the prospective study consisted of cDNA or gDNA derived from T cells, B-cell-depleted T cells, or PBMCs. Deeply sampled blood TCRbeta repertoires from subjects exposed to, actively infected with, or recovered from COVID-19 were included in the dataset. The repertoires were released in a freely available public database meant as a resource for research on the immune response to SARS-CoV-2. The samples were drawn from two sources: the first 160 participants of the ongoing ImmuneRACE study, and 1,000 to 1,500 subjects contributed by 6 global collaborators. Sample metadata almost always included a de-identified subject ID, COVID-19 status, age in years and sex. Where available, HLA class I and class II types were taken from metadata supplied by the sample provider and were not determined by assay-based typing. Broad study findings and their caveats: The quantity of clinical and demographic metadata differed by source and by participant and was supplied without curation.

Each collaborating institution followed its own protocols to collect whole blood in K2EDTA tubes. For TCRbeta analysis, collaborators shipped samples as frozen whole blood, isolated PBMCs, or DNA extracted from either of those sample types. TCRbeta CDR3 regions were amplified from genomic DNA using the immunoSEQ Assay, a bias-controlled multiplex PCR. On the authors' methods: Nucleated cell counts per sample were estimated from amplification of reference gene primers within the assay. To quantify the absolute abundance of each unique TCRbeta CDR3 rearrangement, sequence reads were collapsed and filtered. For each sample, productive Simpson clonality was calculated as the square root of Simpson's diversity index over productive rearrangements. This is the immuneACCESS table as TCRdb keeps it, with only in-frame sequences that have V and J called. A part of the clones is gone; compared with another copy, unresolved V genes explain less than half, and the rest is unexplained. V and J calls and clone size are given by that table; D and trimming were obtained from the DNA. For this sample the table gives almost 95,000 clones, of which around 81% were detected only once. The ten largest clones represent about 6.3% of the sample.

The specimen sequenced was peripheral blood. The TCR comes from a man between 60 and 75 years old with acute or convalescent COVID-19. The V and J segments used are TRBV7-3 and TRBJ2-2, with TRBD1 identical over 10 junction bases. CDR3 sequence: CASSLRGTGDDWVFF. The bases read TGTGCCAGCAGCTTACGCGGGACAGGGGACGATTGGGTGTTTTTT.